The rows below give T cell receptor beta chains drawn from one sample of a study of response to subunit inactivated influenza vaccine. A single record per CDR3 protein comes from TCRdb applying MiXCR to the RT-PCR reads. The table records approximately 200,000 distinct CDR3 sequences, approximately 15% of them present only once. The source material was CD8+ T cells sorted from PBMCs, sampled more than 4 days after vaccination. The receptors here all came from a man in his forties or fifties who received an inactivated influenza vaccine. Each CDR3 is given with its conserved first and last residue. A D gene is named only where the DNA matches it firmly. Clone size, where shown, is once, few, many, or a class for clones that have expanded.

V	J	D	size	CDR3	DNA
TRBV7-2	TRBJ2-7	-	many	CASSLFPAYEQYF	TGTGCCAGCAGCTTATTCCCCGCCTACGAGCAGTACTTC
TRBV5-1	TRBJ2-1	TRBD1	many	CASSRRQGVYNEQFF	TGCGCCAGCAGCAGGCGACAGGGGGTCTACAATGAGCAGTTCTTC
TRBV4-3	TRBJ2-5	-	-	CASSQDITEETQYF	TGCGCCAGCAGCCAAGATATAACGGAGGAGACCCAGTACTTC
TRBV4-3	TRBJ2-1	TRBD2	many	CASSQREGLPVQFF	TGCGCCAGCAGCCAGAGGGAGGGGTTGCCGGTGCAGTTCTTC
TRBV19	TRBJ2-2	-	-	CASSWGISNTGELFF	TGTGCCAGTAGTTGGGGGATTTCGAACACCGGGGAGCTGTTTTTT
TRBV6-2/TRBV6-3	TRBJ2-7	-	-	CASSYISEQYF	TGTGCCAGCAGTTATATCAGCGAGCAGTACTTC
TRBV28	TRBJ2-7	TRBD2	-	CASSVISGEWPYEQYF	TGTGCCAGCAGTGTTATTAGCGGGGAATGGCCCTACGAGCAGTACTTC
TRBV6-1	TRBJ2-1	TRBD1	-	CTSNPGQAPWNEQFF	TGTACCAGCAACCCGGGACAGGCCCCATGGAATGAGCAGTTCTTC
TRBV6-5	TRBJ2-2	-	many	CASSLDTDYTGELFF	TGTGCCAGCAGTTTGGATACAGACTACACCGGGGAGCTGTTTTTT
TRBV20-1	TRBJ2-7	-	few	CSASWGSEQYF	TGCAGTGCTAGCTGGGGATCCGAGCAGTACTTC
TRBV4-3	TRBJ2-1	-	few	CASSQGSRVVYNEQFF	TGCGCCAGCAGCCAAGGATCTCGGGTTGTTTATAATGAGCAGTTCTTC
TRBV2	TRBJ1-1	-	many	CASSKGTYATEAFF	TGTGCCAGCTCGAAGGGGACATACGCCACTGAAGCTTTCTTT
TRBV2	TRBJ2-5	TRBD1	-	CASRKGARETQYF	TGTGCCAGCAGGAAGGGGGCTCGGGAGACCCAGTACTTC
TRBV28	TRBJ2-3	-	-	CANQGMGTDTQYF	TGTGCCAACCAGGGGATGGGCACAGATACGCAGTATTTT
TRBV11-2	TRBJ2-7	-	few	CASSYVWDEQYF	TGTGCCAGCAGCTACGTTTGGGACGAGCAGTACTTC